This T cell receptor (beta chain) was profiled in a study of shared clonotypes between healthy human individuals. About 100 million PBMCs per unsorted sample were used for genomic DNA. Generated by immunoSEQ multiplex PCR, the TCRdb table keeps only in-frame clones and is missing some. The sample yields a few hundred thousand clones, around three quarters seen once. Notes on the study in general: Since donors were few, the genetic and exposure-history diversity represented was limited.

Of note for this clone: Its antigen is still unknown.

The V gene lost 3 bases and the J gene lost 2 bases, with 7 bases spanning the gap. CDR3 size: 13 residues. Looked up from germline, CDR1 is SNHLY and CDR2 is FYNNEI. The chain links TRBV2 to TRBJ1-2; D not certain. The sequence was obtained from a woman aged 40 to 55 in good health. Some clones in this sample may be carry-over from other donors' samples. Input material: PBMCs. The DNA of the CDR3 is TGTGCCAGCAGTGACGGAAGAAACTATGGCTACACCTTC. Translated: CASSDGRNYGYTF. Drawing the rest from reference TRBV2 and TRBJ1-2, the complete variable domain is EPEVTQTPSHQVTQMGQEVILRCVPISNHLYFYWYRQILGQKVEFLVSFYNNEISEKSEIFDDQFSVERPDGSNFTLKIRSTKLEDSAMYFCASSDGRNYGYTFGSGTRLTVV.